What follows are 15 T cell receptor beta chains derived from one specimen sequenced in a study of technical replicates of blood from a handful of donors. TCRdb's table, derived via immunoSEQ multiplex PCR, lists solely in-frame clones and lacks some. The sample lists over 90,000 clones, approximately 96% occurring once. Sequenced material: T cells isolated from PBMCs. These receptors were taken from a human donor in good health.

The chain couples TRBV27 to TRBJ2-7; a possible D gene is TRBD2 (5 bases). This CDR3 has 13 amino acids. Germline CDR1 is MNHEY and CDR2 is SMNVEV (reference sequence). The V end was cut by 5 bases, the J end by 5 bases, with 13 bases between. DNA of the CDR3: TGTGCCAGCAGTGTGGACTTACGTAACGAGCAGTACTTC. Amino acids: CASSVDLRNEQYF.

This clone was observed a single time. This rearrangement joins TRBV11-3 to TRBJ2-1; D is possibly TRBD2 (5 bases). Trimming stripped 5 bases from V and 1 base from J, with 18 bases between. Germline V CDR1 and CDR2: SGHNT, YENEEA. CDR3 size: 17 residues. DNA of the CDR3: TGTGCCAGCAGCCCTAAAGGGAGCGGTCGATCCTACAATGAGCAGTTCTTC. This sequence encodes CASSPKGSGRSYNEQFF.

In its sample, this clone was seen once. This rearrangement joins TRBV5-1 to TRBJ2-5; D remains ambiguous. Germline values: CDR1 SGHRS, CDR2 YFSETQ. CDR3 length equals 12 residues. With 4 bases removed from V and 3 bases from J, the gap between germline ends came to 7 bases. CDR3 DNA sequence: TGCGCCAGCAGCATCCCGGAAGAGACCCAGTACTTC. It is translated as CASSIPEETQYF.

The chain employs TRBV19 and TRBJ2-2, with 10 bases that match TRBD1. Germline V gene lookup returns CDR1 LNHDA and CDR2 SQIVND (reference sequence). V lost 4 bases and J lost 7; bases outside the gene matches: 3. The CDR3 has 14 amino acids. Here the CDR3 DNA reads TGTGCCAGTAGTAGCGGGACAGGGGTCGGGGAGCTGTTTTTT. Its translation is CASSSGTGVGELFF.

This chain joins TRBV27 and TRBJ2-7; D unclear. Germline V CDR1 and CDR2: MNHEY, SMNVEV (reference sequence). CDR3 length equals 13 residues. Between the trimmed V and J ends, which lost 5 bases and 0 bases, there was a span of 8 bases. The CDR3: CASSLDNSYEQYF. CDR3 nucleotides: TGTGCCAGCAGTCTCGACAACTCCTACGAGCAGTACTTC.

The CDR3 DNA sequence: TGTGCCAGCAGGATTCAGGGGTGGGGCTATGGCTACACCTTC. It translates to CASRIQGWGYGYTF. V gene TRBV28 combines with J gene TRBJ1-2; a weak D match, TRBD1 (6 bases). V was clipped by 6 bases and J by 4 bases, with 15 bases between them. CDR3 length: 14 residues. CDR1 MDHEN and CDR2 SYDVKM come from the germline V gene.

This clone was seen only once. The gene calls are TRBV4-2 and TRBJ2-7; D is uncertain. The germline V gene has CDR1 LGHNA and CDR2 YNFKEQ. V gave up 4 bases and J gave up 1 base, with 11 bases separating them. The CDR3 runs 14 residues. Here the CDR3 reads CASSPRHYSYEQYF. CDR3 DNA sequence: TGTGCCAGCAGCCCGAGGCACTATTCCTACGAGCAGTACTTC.

The V gene is TRBV29-1, the J gene TRBJ2-7, with 8 bases aligning to TRBD1. Trimming at V came to 6 bases and at J to 2 bases, leaving 12 bases not matched to a gene. Germline lookup yields CDR1 SQVTM and CDR2 ANQGSEA. The CDR3 totals 15 residues. The CDR3 nucleotides read TGCAGCGTGGTGGGTGAACAGGGGGTAACCTACGAGCAGTACTTC. As protein: CSVVGEQGVTYEQYF.

The rearrangement uses TRBV4-1 and TRBJ2-7, with 12 bases that match TRBD2. Trimming took 2 bases from V and 5 from J; bases not matched to a gene: 7. CDR1 and CDR2 from the germline V gene are MGHRA and YSYEKL. This CDR3 spans 16 amino acids. The CDR3 nucleotides read TGCGCCAGCAGCCAATTACTAGCGGGAGGTTTGAACGAGCAGTACTTC. Amino acids: CASSQLLAGGLNEQYF.

This rearrangement joins TRBV9 to TRBJ1-1; no clear D gene. Germline V gene sequence: CDR1 SGDLS, CDR2 YYNGEE. Trimming stripped 0 bases from V and 2 bases from J, with 8 bases between. CDR3 length equals 14 residues. The CDR3 sequence is CASSVVGINTEAFF. In DNA form, the CDR3 reads TGTGCCAGCAGCGTAGTCGGGATTAACACTGAAGCTTTCTTT.

This clone appeared once. The V call is TRBV5-1, the J call TRBJ2-7; 12 nucleotides align to TRBD2. CDR3 size: 18 residues. V lost 4 bases to trimming and J lost 1 base; unmatched junction nucleotides: 12. The germline CDR1 and CDR2 sequences are SGHRS and YFSETQ. In nucleotides, the CDR3 is TGCGCCAGCAGCCCAATTCCTGGGACTAGCGGGTCTTCCTACGAGCAGTACTTC. It is translated as CASSPIPGTSGSSYEQYF.

The CDR3: CASSTQGTYSNQPQHF. The CDR3, as DNA: TGTGCCAGTAGTACACAGGGTACCTATAGCAATCAGCCCCAGCATTTT. The chain combines TRBV19 with TRBJ1-5; tentative D call: TRBD1 (6 bases). The CDR3 extends over 16 amino acids. The V end lost 4 bases, the J end lost 0 bases, and 13 bases lay between the germline ends. Germline V gives CDR1 LNHDA, CDR2 SQIVND (reference sequence).

The V and J genes are TRBV28 and TRBJ1-5, with 9 bases lining up with TRBD1. The V and J ends lost 7 bases and 2 bases, in that order; junction bases with no gene match: 3. The germline V gene has CDR1 MDHEN and CDR2 SYDVKM. The CDR3 length is 14 residues. CDR3 sequence (DNA): TGTGCCAGCACCCGGGACAGGGGCAATCAGCCCCAGCATTTT. Amino acid sequence: CASTRDRGNQPQHF.

CDR3 nucleotide sequence: TGTGCCAGCAGCTTGAGGGAGGAAGAGACCCAGTACTTC. Encoded protein: CASSLREEETQYF. The chain joins TRBV13 to TRBJ2-5, with a possible D match to TRBD2 (6 bases). Trimming removed 3 bases from V and 3 bases from J, with 8 bases in between. This CDR3 has 13 residues. Germline V gene data show CDR1 as PRHDT and CDR2 as FYEKMQ (reference sequence).

CDR3 sequence: CASSLALRYEQYF. DNA of the CDR3: TGTGCCAGCAGCTTAGCACTCCGATACGAGCAGTACTTC. The chain employs TRBV7-6 and TRBJ2-7; the D is unclear. The V gene lost 0 bases and the J gene lost 4 bases, with 7 bases spanning the gap. Per germline, CDR1 SGHVS and CDR2 FNYEAQ. This CDR3 spans 13 amino acids.